These 26 T cell receptor beta chains share one sample of origin, sequenced in a study of blood T cell repertoires in COVID-19. TCRdb's copy holds only in-frame clones and misses some; the assay was immunoSEQ multiplex PCR. The table has about 340,000 clones, 90% to 95% seen once. What was sequenced was peripheral blood. The receptors stem from a woman aged 18-29 years who had recovered from COVID-19.

The chain combines TRBV6-5 with TRBJ2-1; 11 nucleotides line up with TRBD2. The V segment lost 0 bases and the J segment 9 bases; nucleotides outside the gene matches: 4. The CDR3 spans 15 residues. The germline CDR1 and CDR2 sequences are MNHEY and SVGAGI. In DNA form, the CDR3 reads TGTGCCAGCAGTTACTCCCTAGCGGGAGGTTTTGAGCAGTTCTTC. Protein product: CASSYSLAGGFEQFF.

This clone was seen once. The CDR3, as DNA: TGTGCCAGCAGCTTGTGGGGGCGGGAGACCCAGTACTTC. Amino acid sequence: CASSLWGRETQYF. The chain uses TRBV5-8 and TRBJ2-5; tentatively, D is TRBD1 (6 bases). Trimming shortened V by 1 base and J by 5 bases, and 9 bases separated the two germline ends. The CDR3 is 13 residues long. The germline CDR1 and CDR2 sequences are SGHTS and YDEGEE.

About this clone itself: At the DNA level, this CDR3 is encoded by other sequences in the same sample as well. This chain uses TRBV9 with TRBJ2-3, with a weak D call TRBD2 (5 bases). The CDR3 spans 14 residues. The V and J ends lost 0 bases and 0 bases respectively, with 5 bases between them. Germline CDR1 reads SGDLS; CDR2 reads YYNGEE. CDR3 amino acids: CASSVGGSTDTQYF. CDR3 DNA sequence: TGTGCCAGCAGCGTAGGAGGGAGCACAGATACGCAGTATTTT.

The chain has TRBV29-1 and TRBJ1-1; perhaps TRBD1 as D (6 bases). This CDR3 spans 13 amino acids. Looked up from germline, CDR1 is SQVTM and CDR2 is ANQGSEA. V dropped 5 bases and J dropped 4 bases, with 14 bases sitting between them. As DNA, the CDR3 is TGCAGCGTTTGCCCCCAGGGGCTCACTGAAGCTTTCTTT. This sequence encodes CSVCPQGLTEAFF.

CDR3 sequence (DNA): TGTGCCAGCAGTGTAACAGGGGGCAATCAGCCCCAGCATTTT. Amino acid sequence: CASSVTGGNQPQHF. The chain has TRBV28 and TRBJ1-5; the match to TRBD1 covers 7 bases. The ends lost 5 bases at V and 2 bases at J; junction bases unmatched: 3. Germline lookup yields CDR1 MDHEN and CDR2 SYDVKM. The CDR3 spans 14 residues.

CDR3 region: CASSLLAALGDEQFF. DNA of the CDR3: TGTGCCAGCAGCTTACTAGCGGCCCTTGGGGATGAGCAGTTCTTC. V is TRBV7-2 and J is TRBJ2-1, with 7 bases that match TRBD2. The CDR3 sequence is 15 residues long. The germline V gene encodes CDR1 SGHTA and CDR2 FQGNSA. V lost 2 bases and J lost 8; bases outside the gene matches: 9.

The V and J genes are TRBV11-2 and TRBJ2-3; TRBD2 aligns across 11 bases. In germline, CDR1 is SGHAT, CDR2 FQNNGV. The V and J ends lost 5 bases and 6 bases, in that order; junction bases with no gene match: 10. The CDR3 sequence is 16 residues long. The CDR3 DNA follows: TGTGCCAGCAGCAGATGGACTAGCGGGCCTGGTGATACGCAGTATTTT. Amino acid sequence: CASSRWTSGPGDTQYF.

In the case of this clone: One end of the junction fails to match germline, which may point to a read error. This chain uses TRBV4-1 with TRBJ1-5, with D perhaps matching TRBD1 (6 bases). CDR1 is MGHRA, CDR2 YSYEKL, per germline. The CDR3 is 15 amino acids. The CDR3 DNA reads as TGCGCCAGCAGCCAAGTGGGGGGGGGCAAACAGCCCCAGCATTTT. It specifies CASSQVGGGKQPQHF.

V gene TRBV24-1 combines with J gene TRBJ2-1; a possible D gene is TRBD1 (5 bases). The CDR3 contains 14 residues. Germline loops: CDR1 KGHDR, CDR2 SFDVKD. Between the trimmed V and J ends, which lost 0 bases and 5 bases, there was a span of 7 bases. The CDR3 DNA follows: TGTGCCACCAGTGATTTGGGGGCCCACAATGAGCAGTTCTTC. It translates to CATSDLGAHNEQFF.

J is TRBJ2-7 and V is TRBV23-1, with D perhaps TRBD1 (5 bases). TRBV23-1 is an ORF, and what it does is uncertain. Deletions cut 10 bases from V and 2 bases from J, with 15 bases between. This CDR3 has 13 residues. CDR3 amino acids: CAIYPRVTYEQYV. The DNA for the CDR3 is TGCGCCATCTATCCCAGGGTTACCTACGAGCAGTACGTC.

The chain joins TRBV6-5 to TRBJ2-1; 8 nucleotides match TRBD2. Losses at the gene ends were 6 bases for V and 0 bases for J; bases not matched to a gene: 4. This CDR3 region has 15 residues. Germline CDR1 is MNHEY and CDR2 is SVGAGI. The CDR3 bases are TGTGCCAGCAGCCCCGGGACTAGCTCCTACAATGAGCAGTTCTTC. It is translated as CASSPGTSSYNEQFF.

The chain is built from TRBV28 and TRBJ1-5, with 9 nucleotides matching TRBD1. Per germline, CDR1 MDHEN and CDR2 SYDVKM. The J segment lost 4 bases and the V segment lost 7 bases, leaving 5 bases of the junction unmatched. The CDR3 is 14 amino acids. The DNA of the CDR3 is TGTGCCAGCAAACTGGACAGGGGAAATCAGCCCCAGCATTTT. This translates into CASKLDRGNQPQHF.

The chain uses TRBV11-3 and TRBJ2-3; 13 nucleotides agree with TRBD2. The CDR3 runs 15 residues. Germline values: CDR1 SGHNT, CDR2 YENEEA. The J segment lost 8 bases and the V segment lost 8 bases, leaving 10 bases of the junction unmatched. CDR3 residues: CASSGGLAGAGTQYF. CDR3 bases: TGTGCCAGCTCCGGCGGACTAGCGGGAGCAGGTACGCAGTATTTT.

CDR3 sequence reads: CASSPLWGRETGELFF. CDR3 in DNA: TGTGCCAGCAGCCCTCTCTGGGGGCGCGAAACCGGGGAGCTGTTTTTT. The gene calls are TRBV7-8 and TRBJ2-2; D may be TRBD1 (6 bases). The V gene lost 5 bases and the J gene lost 5 bases, with 18 bases spanning the gap. The CDR3 loop spans 16 amino acids. Germline V gives CDR1 SGHVS, CDR2 FQNEAQ.

This chain joins TRBV10-3 and TRBJ2-7; TRBD2 agrees at 7 bases. Germline lookup yields CDR1 ENHRY and CDR2 SYGVKD. The CDR3 spans 14 residues. Unmatched junction bases numbered 10, after V lost 8 bases and J lost 3 bases. The CDR3 is CAISEAGTYYEQYV. DNA of the CDR3: TGTGCCATCTCAGAAGCGGGAACCTACTACGAGCAGTACGTC.

J is TRBJ2-1 and V is TRBV24-1, with 8 bases matching TRBD2. The CDR3 contains 17 residues. CDR1 KGHDR and CDR2 SFDVKD come from the germline V gene. The ends lost 1 base at V and 0 bases at J; junction bases unmatched: 4. CDR3 coding DNA: TGTGCCACCAGTGATTTCAACAGCGGGAGCTCCTACAATGAGCAGTTCTTC. The encoded protein is CATSDFNSGSSYNEQFF.

The V gene is TRBV4-3, the J gene TRBJ2-3, with 8 bases that match TRBD2. The V gene's germline CDR1 is LGHNA and CDR2 YSLEER. The CDR3 covers 16 residues. J gave up 3 bases and V 1 base, and 6 bases lay outside the gene matches. DNA of the CDR3: TGCGCCAGCAGCCAAGCACCGGGACTAGGGACAGATACGCAGTATTTT. This translates into CASSQAPGLGTDTQYF.

This chain connects TRBV25-1 to TRBJ1-4; 9 bases line up with TRBD1. V dropped 3 bases and J dropped 7; count of bases not matched to a gene: 6. This CDR3 is built from 15 residues. Germline CDR1 and CDR2: MGHDK and SYGVNS. CDR3 in DNA: TGTGCCAGCAGTGACACTACAGGGGGCTCTGAAAAACTGTTTTTT. Amino acid sequence: CASSDTTGGSEKLFF.

The rearrangement joins TRBV7-7 to TRBJ2-5; TRBD2 aligns across 10 bases. CDR3 length: 14 amino acids. V trimming: 5 bases; J trimming: 3 bases; junction bases outside the gene matches: 3. Germline values: CDR1 SSHAT, CDR2 FNYEAQ (reference sequence). The CDR3: CASSPSGREETQYF. The CDR3 DNA follows: TGTGCCAGCAGCCCTAGCGGGAGAGAAGAGACCCAGTACTTC.

The V and J genes are TRBV7-8 and TRBJ1-1; the D gene is possibly TRBD1 (6 bases). V was clipped by 5 bases and J by 4 bases, with 14 bases between them. Germline CDR1 is SGHVS and CDR2 is FQNEAQ. The CDR3 is made up of 14 amino acids. The CDR3 here is CASSPLLGATEAFF. CDR3 DNA: TGTGCCAGCAGCCCCCTTTTGGGGGCCACTGAAGCTTTCTTT.

The rearrangement joins TRBV30 to TRBJ2-1, with 9 bases lining up with TRBD2. V shed 4 bases, J shed 4 bases, and the junction held 11 bases outside the gene matches. Germline V gene sequence: CDR1 GTSNPN, CDR2 SVGIG (reference sequence). CDR3 size: 16 residues. CDR3 in DNA: TGTGCCTGGACAATGGTAGGGCTAGCGGGGTACAATGAGCAGTTCTTC. Amino acid sequence: CAWTMVGLAGYNEQFF.

The chain carries TRBV3-1 (or the pseudogene TRBV3-2) and TRBJ2-1; weak D call: TRBD2 (6 bases). This CDR3 has 16 amino acids. The V end was cut by 4 bases, the J end by 7 bases, with 20 bases between. The germline CDR1 and CDR2 sequences are LGHDT and YNNKEL (reference sequence). The CDR3 is CASSRLGAGLGNEQFF. CDR3 DNA: TGTGCCAGCAGCCGGCTCGGAGCGGGTTTGGGTAATGAGCAGTTCTTC.

This rearrangement joins TRBV2 to TRBJ2-5, with a tentative D call TRBD1 (6 bases). V lost 3 bases and J lost 5, with 13 bases in between. The CDR3 has 14 amino acids. Germline loops: CDR1 SNHLY, CDR2 FYNNEI. CDR3 sequence: CASSDVGAVETQYF. CDR3 sequence (DNA): TGTGCCAGCAGTGATGTGGGGGCAGTGGAGACCCAGTACTTC.

The chain links TRBV4-3 to TRBJ1-2, with D possibly being TRBD1 (6 bases). Looked up from germline, CDR1 is LGHNA and CDR2 is YSLEER. Trimming took 1 base from V and 4 from J, leaving 13 bases between them. The CDR3 runs to 15 residues. The CDR3 bases are TGCGCCAGCAGCCAAGGTGGACAGAGCGTCTATGGCTACACCTTC. Its translation: CASSQGGQSVYGYTF.

The V and J genes are TRBV19 and TRBJ1-1; D might be TRBD1 (6 bases). Looked up from germline, CDR1 is LNHDA and CDR2 is SQIVND (reference sequence). This CDR3 has 15 amino acids. Trimming removed 6 bases from V and 3 bases from J, with 17 bases in between. The CDR3 loop is CASSLFVGGDTEAFF. Here the CDR3 DNA reads TGTGCCAGTAGCTTATTTGTAGGGGGTGACACTGAAGCTTTCTTT.

The chain couples TRBV3-1 (or the pseudogene TRBV3-2) to TRBJ1-1, with D possibly matching TRBD1 (5 bases). The CDR3 runs 13 residues. Trimming took 4 bases from V and 6 from J, leaving 12 bases between them. The germline V gene has CDR1 LGHDT and CDR2 YNNKEL (reference sequence). CDR3: CASSPQWGPEAFF. DNA for the CDR3: TGTGCCAGCAGCCCGCAATGGGGCCCTGAAGCTTTCTTT.